This T cell receptor beta chain was observed in a study of blood T cells in healthy people across ages (dated by TCRdb to between 2014 and 2016). Background on the whole study: In model experiments, template switching captured roughly one uniquely barcoded TCR beta cDNA molecule for every two T cells. Donors of different ages were randomly distributed across sequencing lanes to avoid experimental bias. Age-related changes in TCR beta repertoire diversity were measured in the study by deep sequencing normalized with unique cDNA molecular identifiers. Donors were grouped into four age groups: young (average approximately 15 years), middle-aged (approximately 41), aged (around 60) and long-lived (about 90). For two donors (one aged 18 to 29 and one aged 80 or older), the study analyzed two additional independent replicas of 1 million unique cDNA reads from the same blood draw. Study-level results and caveats: There was a strong correlation between observed TCR beta diversity and the percentage of naive T cells measured by flow cytometry. Estimates of total diversity based on one million sequenced T cells were considered lower bounds and underestimates. As age increased, observed TCR beta diversity per million T cells dropped in a roughly linear way, and a significant reduction was already evident by age 40. Because the CMV infection status of the donors was unknown, age-related changes in expanded clonotypes may potentially have been confounded. Conclusive comparison of naive and antigen-experienced compartments was prevented by the profiling of bulk unsorted PBMCs. Compared with the aged group, the long-lived group had more naive CD4+ T cells, fewer expanded clones and increased TCR diversity, suggesting age selection.

This clonotype was seen only a few times. Its antigen is still unknown. The input lacks base qualities; no much larger clone sits a single base away. The library came from 5' RACE. Sequencer: Illumina HiSeq 2500. The second PCR ran for roughly 7 to 12 cycles and used a J-beta primer mix along with a sample-barcoded 5' primer. A template-switch 5' adaptor carrying 12 random nucleotides introduced a unique molecular identifier onto each TCR beta cDNA molecule. At least 2.5 million CDR3-containing paired-end reads were obtained from each sample. The Mint cDNA synthesis kit, primed by a TRBC-specific oligonucleotide, was used to synthesize first-strand cDNA from all RNA. Following uracil-DNA glycosylase treatment, a first 18-cycle PCR with universal primers M1SS and BC2_uni_R was performed on all cDNA. On the study's bioinformatics: Each sample was normalized by randomly selecting 1 million high-quality reads, each carrying a distinct molecular identifier. Instead of being binned into consensus sequences, reads that shared molecular identifiers were thrown out. MiTCR, with a Q25 quality threshold and the strictest error-elimination algorithm, was used for CDR3 identification, clonotype clustering and error correction. A nonparametric unseen species model using Euler transformation provided a lower-bound estimate of total TCR beta diversity. Starting from the raw public reads, TCRdb applied fastp trimming at Q25, assembled clones with MiXCR and retained in-frame beta chains. Records with the same CDR3 protein are collapsed into one entry carrying the most frequent genes and DNA. The V and J calls come from TCRdb's annotation, not from the publication. The sample table contains about 1,400,000 distinct CDR3 sequences; only one count was recorded for 35% to 45% of them. The ten largest clones capture 7.9% of the sample.

The CDR3, from cysteine to phenylalanine, totals 15 residues. This entry keeps only the CDR3 DNA: 45 bases, framed from base 1. CDR1 and CDR2 are drawn from the germline V gene (reference sequence): SGHKS, YYEKEE. Deletion took 0 bases off V and 0 bases off J, with a span of 10 bases between the germline ends. Systemically healthy Caucasian individuals from Russia, some 40 in total and aged roughly 6 to 100 years, were included as donors. Approximately 11 milliliters of peripheral blood were drawn from each donor into EDTA-treated Vacutainer tubes. PBMCs were isolated by Ficoll-Paque density-gradient centrifugation, with at least 6.5 million obtained per sample. Total RNA was extracted from PBMCs with Trizol reagent, with at least 5.5 micrograms obtained per sample. The percentages of naive CD45RAhigh/CD27high T cells were determined by flow cytometry on a PBMC aliquot from every donor.

Sequencing was done on a sample of blood. This receptor was taken from a woman aged 18-30 years in good health. In this chain, TRBV5-5 is recombined with TRBJ2-7, with no D gene named confidently. At the DNA level, the sequence is TGTGCCAGCAGCTTGGTGCCAGTAAACTCCTACGAGCAGTACTTC. Its product reads: CASSLVPVNSYEQYF.